A selection of T cell receptor beta chains follows, all from one sample in a study of cytomegalovirus exposure and HLA in healthy donors. Generated by immunoSEQ multiplex PCR, the TCRdb table keeps only in-frame clones and is missing some. The sample has about 200,000 clones, approximately 70% seen once. The sequenced sample was PBMCs. The receptors shown here come from a man in his forties or fifties in good health and CMV-seropositive. The CDR3 runs from the conserved cysteine through the conserved F or W. D genes are given only for firm matches. The size of a clone is reported for some rows only, either as once, few or many, or as a class for expanded clones.

J: TRBJ1-5
length: 15
size: .
V: TRBV28
D: .
CDR3: CASSLDVVRGQPQHF
DNA: TGTGCCAGCAGTTTAGACGTTGTCAGGGGTCAGCCCCAGCATTTT

J: TRBJ2-7
length: 17
size: .
V: TRBV5-4
D: TRBD2
CDR3: CASSRTSGGSRHYEQYF
DNA: TGTGCCAGCAGCCGGACTAGCGGGGGGTCTCGCCACTACGAGCAGTACTTC

J: TRBJ2-1
length: 14
size: .
V: TRBV6-1
D: .
CDR3: CASRVDYPHNEQFF
DNA: TGTGCCAGCAGGGTCGACTACCCTCACAATGAGCAGTTCTTC

J: TRBJ2-7
length: 16
size: .
V: TRBV5-1
D: TRBD2
CDR3: CASSLLAGATSYEQYF
DNA: TGCGCCAGCAGCTTGTTAGCGGGGGCCACCTCCTACGAGCAGTACTTC

J: TRBJ1-6
length: 14
size: few
V: TRBV7-9
D: TRBD1
CDR3: CASSWGTVNSPLHF
DNA: TGTGCCAGCAGCTGGGGGACAGTGAATTCACCCCTCCACTTT

J: TRBJ1-2
length: 14
size: .
V: TRBV5-6
D: TRBD1
CDR3: CASSSTQGAGGYTF
DNA: TGTGCCAGCAGCTCTACACAGGGGGCTGGTGGCTACACCTTC

J: TRBJ2-7
length: 14
size: .
V: TRBV11-2
D: .
CDR3: CASSLAGRSYEQYF
DNA: TGTGCCAGCAGTTTGGCGGGGCGCTCCTACGAGCAGTACTTC

J: TRBJ2-2
length: 17
size: .
V: TRBV5-6
D: .
CDR3: CASSLGRWEPNTGELFF
DNA: TGTGCCAGCAGCTTGGGGAGGTGGGAACCGAACACCGGGGAGCTGTTTTTT

J: TRBJ1-5
length: 12
size: .
V: TRBV7-9
D: TRBD1
CDR3: CSSNADSGGQHF
DNA: TGTTCCAGCAACGCTGATTCAGGGGGCCAGCATTTT

J: TRBJ1-6
length: 14
size: .
V: TRBV18
D: TRBD1
CDR3: CASSPDRGNSPLHF
DNA: TGTGCCAGCTCACCTGACAGGGGAAATTCACCCCTCCACTTT

J: TRBJ2-5
length: 16
size: .
V: TRBV7-2
D: TRBD2
CDR3: CASSSQGGLRSETQYF
DNA: TGTGCCAGCAGCTCCCAGGGAGGGCTCCGATCCGAGACCCAGTACTTC

J: TRBJ1-1
length: 17
size: .
V: TRBV19
D: .
CDR3: CASRPHSPGTSNTEAFF
DNA: TGTGCCAGTAGGCCACATAGCCCAGGGACATCCAACACTGAAGCTTTCTTT

J: TRBJ1-4
length: 16
size: .
V: TRBV14
D: .
CDR3: CASSQEDLPNNEKLFF
DNA: TGTGCCAGCAGCCAGGAGGATCTCCCAAATAATGAAAAACTGTTTTTT

J: TRBJ2-3
length: 18
size: .
V: TRBV6-4
D: TRBD1
CDR3: CASSEGQGRVPSTDTQYF
DNA: TGTGCCAGCAGTGAGGGACAGGGGCGAGTTCCTAGCACAGATACGCAGTATTTT

J: TRBJ2-3
length: 15
size: few
V: TRBV5-1
D: TRBD2
CDR3: CASSLLAGATDTQYF
DNA: TGCGCCAGCAGCTTGCTAGCGGGGGCCACAGATACGCAGTATTTT

J: TRBJ2-1
length: 13
size: few
V: TRBV14
D: TRBD2
CDR3: CASSQVVAGEQFF
DNA: TGTGCCAGCAGCCAGGTGGTAGCGGGTGAGCAGTTCTTC

J: TRBJ2-5
length: 15
size: .
V: TRBV13
D: .
CDR3: CASSLGVVTGETQYF
DNA: TGTGCCAGCAGCTTAGGGGTTGTAACAGGGGAGACCCAGTACTTC

J: TRBJ2-4
length: 14
size: .
V: TRBV13
D: .
CDR3: CASSSGGGGNIQYF
DNA: TGTGCCAGCAGCTCTGGAGGGGGGGGAAACATTCAGTACTTC

J: TRBJ2-6
length: 18
size: few
V: TRBV7-2
D: TRBD1
CDR3: CASSLTGTGLLGANVLTF
DNA: TGTGCCAGCAGTTTAACCGGGACAGGGCTTTTAGGGGCCAACGTCCTGACTTTC

J: TRBJ1-1
length: 13
size: .
V: TRBV11-2
D: .
CDR3: CASRFGSGVEAFF
DNA: TGTGCCAGCCGATTCGGATCGGGGGTCGAAGCTTTCTTT

J: TRBJ1-5
length: 15
size: .
V: TRBV15
D: .
CDR3: CATTFPGHGNQPQHF
DNA: TGTGCCACCACCTTTCCCGGACACGGCAATCAGCCCCAGCATTTT

J: TRBJ2-7
length: 15
size: .
V: TRBV6-5
D: .
CDR3: CASSPQVGPPGEQYF
DNA: TGTGCCAGCAGTCCCCAGGTAGGGCCTCCGGGGGAGCAGTACTTC

J: TRBJ1-6
length: 17
size: .
V: TRBV9
D: .
CDR3: CASSAGGLISYNSPLHF
DNA: TGTGCCAGCAGCGCAGGAGGCCTTATCTCCTATAATTCACCCCTCCACTTT

J: TRBJ1-2
length: 15
size: few
V: TRBV11-2
D: TRBD1
CDR3: CASSSLGTGVGGYTF
DNA: TGTGCCAGCAGCTCCCTCGGGACAGGGGTGGGAGGCTACACCTTC

J: TRBJ2-5
length: 18
size: .
V: TRBV15
D: .
CDR3: CATSRALRKREGEETQYF
DNA: TGTGCCACCAGCAGAGCTCTGAGGAAGAGGGAGGGGGAAGAGACCCAGTACTTC

J: TRBJ1-2
length: 10
size: .
V: TRBV29-1
D: .
CDR3: CTDSLYGYTF
DNA: TGCACCGACAGCCTTTATGGCTACACCTTC

J: TRBJ2-6
length: 14
size: .
V: TRBV7-8
D: .
CDR3: CASSLPPRANVLTF
DNA: TGTGCCAGCAGCCTACCCCCGAGGGCCAACGTCCTGACTTTC

J: TRBJ2-2
length: 16
size: .
V: TRBV5-1
D: .
CDR3: CASASGEGAVTGELFF
DNA: TGCGCCAGCGCCTCGGGAGAGGGAGCGGTCACCGGGGAGCTGTTTTTT

J: TRBJ2-3
length: 16
size: .
V: TRBV4-1
D: .
CDR3: CASRLTEVVSTDTQYF
DNA: TGCGCCAGCAGACTTACGGAGGTAGTTAGCACAGATACGCAGTATTTT

J: TRBJ2-5
length: 17
size: .
V: TRBV7-8
D: .
CDR3: CASSSNLYPGFGETQYF
DNA: TGTGCCAGCAGCTCGAACCTATACCCGGGGTTCGGAGAGACCCAGTACTTC

J: TRBJ1-1
length: 15
size: .
V: TRBV28
D: TRBD1
CDR3: CASSSPSDRGWEAFF
DNA: TGTGCCAGCAGTTCCCCCTCAGACAGGGGATGGGAAGCTTTCTTT

J: TRBJ2-7
length: 14
size: .
V: TRBV5-4
D: .
CDR3: CASSLAGGFYEQYF
DNA: TGTGCCAGCAGCTTAGCCGGGGGATTCTACGAGCAGTACTTC

J: TRBJ2-1
length: 11
size: .
V: TRBV25-1
D: .
CDR3: CASSDGNEQFF
DNA: TGTGCCAGCAGTGACGGCAATGAGCAGTTCTTC

J: TRBJ1-2
length: 14
size: .
V: TRBV5-1
D: .
CDR3: CASSLGQGAYGYTF
DNA: TGCGCCAGCAGCTTGGGGCAGGGTGCCTATGGCTACACCTTC

J: TRBJ1-1
length: 14
size: .
V: TRBV5-4
D: .
CDR3: CASSRITANTEAFF
DNA: TGTGCCAGCAGCCGAATTACTGCGAACACTGAAGCTTTCTTT

J: TRBJ1-5
length: 15
size: .
V: TRBV4-2
D: TRBD1
CDR3: CASSQGTGDNQPQHF
DNA: TGTGCCAGCAGCCAAGGGACAGGGGATAATCAGCCCCAGCATTTT

J: TRBJ2-2
length: 14
size: .
V: TRBV18
D: .
CDR3: CASPTGTNTGELFF
DNA: TGTGCCAGCCCAACAGGGACGAACACCGGGGAGCTGTTTTTT

J: TRBJ1-6
length: 16
size: .
V: TRBV6-6
D: TRBD1
CDR3: CASSYGTGKGDSPLHF
DNA: TGTGCCAGCAGTTACGGGACAGGGAAAGGAGATTCACCCCTCCACTTT

J: TRBJ1-1
length: 14
size: once
V: TRBV2
D: .
CDR3: CATLEGAGNTEAFF
DNA: TGTGCCACCCTCGAGGGAGCGGGGAACACTGAAGCTTTCTTT

J: TRBJ1-5
length: 15
size: .
V: TRBV6-6
D: .
CDR3: CATAVWSPPGQPQHF
DNA: TGTGCCACAGCAGTTTGGTCCCCACCAGGGCAGCCCCAGCATTTT

J: TRBJ1-5
length: 13
size: .
V: TRBV6-5
D: .
CDR3: CASSLLVGQPQHF
DNA: TGTGCCAGCAGCCTCCTCGTTGGCCAGCCCCAGCATTTT

J: TRBJ2-3
length: 14
size: .
V: TRBV6-1
D: .
CDR3: CASSGRGGTDTQYF
DNA: TGTGCCAGCAGTGGCCGCGGGGGCACAGATACGCAGTATTTT

J: TRBJ1-2
length: 15
size: .
V: TRBV4-1
D: TRBD1
CDR3: CASSPPVRGQDGYTF
DNA: TGCGCCAGCAGCCCCCCGGTCAGGGGGCAAGATGGCTACACCTTC

J: TRBJ1-5
length: 15
size: .
V: TRBV27
D: .
CDR3: CASSLDAGLNQPQHF
DNA: TGTGCCAGCAGCCTCGACGCAGGACTCAATCAGCCCCAGCATTTT

J: TRBJ1-1
length: 14
size: .
V: TRBV13
D: .
CDR3: CASSLSLGSTEAFF
DNA: TGTGCCAGCAGCTTATCACTCGGGAGTACTGAAGCTTTCTTT

J: TRBJ2-5
length: 17
size: .
V: TRBV2
D: TRBD2
CDR3: CASTLGTSGGPQETQYF
DNA: TGTGCCAGCACCCTGGGGACTAGCGGGGGTCCCCAAGAGACCCAGTACTTC

J: TRBJ1-6
length: 15
size: .
V: TRBV7-6
D: .
CDR3: CASSLGQGTNSPLHF
DNA: TGTGCCAGCAGCTTAGGTCAGGGGACGAATTCACCCCTCCACTTT

J: TRBJ1-6
length: 16
size: few
V: TRBV4-2
D: .
CDR3: CASSLPQWGDNSPLHF
DNA: TGTGCCAGCAGCCTCCCCCAGTGGGGGGATAATTCACCCCTCCACTTT

J: TRBJ2-3
length: 16
size: .
V: TRBV9
D: TRBD2
CDR3: CASSARLAGDTDTQYF
DNA: TGTGCCAGCAGCGCCAGACTAGCGGGGGACACAGATACGCAGTATTTT

J: TRBJ2-7
length: 15
size: .
V: TRBV6-5
D: TRBD1
CDR3: CASSWGQDSSYEQYF
DNA: TGTGCCAGCAGTTGGGGACAGGACAGCTCCTACGAGCAGTACTTC

J: TRBJ1-2
length: 15
size: few
V: TRBV5-6
D: TRBD1
CDR3: CASSSTGTGGYGYTF
DNA: TGTGCCAGCAGCTCGACCGGGACAGGGGGCTATGGCTACACCTTC

J: TRBJ2-3
length: 16
size: .
V: TRBV10-3
D: TRBD2
CDR3: CAISDLLAGSTDTQYF
DNA: TGTGCCATCAGTGACCTCCTAGCGGGGAGCACAGATACGCAGTATTTT

J: TRBJ1-1
length: 13
size: few
V: TRBV15
D: .
CDR3: CATSPQGNTEAFF
DNA: TGTGCCACCAGCCCCCAGGGGAACACTGAAGCTTTCTTT

J: TRBJ1-1
length: 14
size: .
V: TRBV15
D: TRBD1
CDR3: CATSREEGQGEAFF
DNA: TGTGCCACCAGCAGAGAAGAGGGACAGGGTGAAGCTTTCTTT